This T cell receptor (beta chain) was captured in a study of blood T cells in healthy people across ages. V was pared by 5 bases and J by 2 bases, with 7 bases of the junction left unmatched. The length of the CDR3 is 17 residues. Next came a second PCR, run for about 7 to 12 cycles, which used a sample-barcoded 5' primer along with a J-beta primer mix. TCRdb recomputed calls from the 5' RACE reads with MiXCR, one row per CDR3 protein. This sample has 700,000 to 800,000 distinct CDR3 sequences, with about 40% found just once. The sequence was obtained from a woman aged 55-69 years in good health. The rearrangement links TRBV12-3 or TRBV12-4 to TRBJ2-4; TRBD2 matches at 12 bases. Input material: blood. The CDR3 spells CASSPPTSGSTKNIQYF. CDR3 DNA: TGTGCCAGCAGTCCCCCGACTAGCGGGAGTACCAAAAACATTCAGTACTTC.